The clone carrying this T cell receptor beta chain was observed a few times. Either two negative PCRs, clearance, or symptom resolution qualified Cohort 3 donors as recovered. Authors' methods: Reference gene primer amplification gave nucleated cell count estimates. Repertoires were generated with immunoSEQ multiplex PCR, while TCRdb's copy carries only in-frame clones and drops some. V and J calls and clone size are given by that table; D and trimming were obtained from the DNA. The sample has under 300,000 clones; about nine tenths are singletons. This sample is drawn from a study of blood T cell repertoires in COVID-19. Turning to the study itself: T cells, B-cell-depleted T cells, or PBMCs supplied cDNA or gDNA.

CDR1 LGHDT and CDR2 YNNKEL come from the germline V gene (reference sequence). Deletions cut 1 base from V and 0 bases from J, with 7 bases between. This CDR3 spans 14 amino acids. The clonotype was recovered from a woman in her thirties or forties who had recovered from COVID-19. The sequenced sample was PBMCs or T cells enriched from blood (not recorded which). This sequence joins TRBV3-1 (or the pseudogene TRBV3-2) and TRBJ2-7; possibly TRBD2 for D (6 bases). The CDR3 DNA reads as TGTGCCAGCAGCCAAGCCGGGGGCTCCTACGAGCAGTACTTC. Amino acids: CASSQAGGSYEQYF.